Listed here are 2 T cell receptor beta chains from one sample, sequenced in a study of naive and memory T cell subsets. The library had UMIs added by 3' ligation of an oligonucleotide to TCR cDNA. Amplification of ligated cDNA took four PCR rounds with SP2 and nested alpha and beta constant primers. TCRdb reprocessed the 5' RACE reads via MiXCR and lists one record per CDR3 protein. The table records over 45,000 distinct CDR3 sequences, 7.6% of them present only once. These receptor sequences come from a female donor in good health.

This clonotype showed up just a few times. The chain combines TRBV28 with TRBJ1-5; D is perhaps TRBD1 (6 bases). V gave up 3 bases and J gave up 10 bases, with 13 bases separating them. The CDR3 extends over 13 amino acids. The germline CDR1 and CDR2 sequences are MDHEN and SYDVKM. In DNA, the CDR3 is TGTGCCAGCAGTTTTCCCCAGGGGCTACCCCAGCATTTT. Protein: CASSFPQGLPQHF.

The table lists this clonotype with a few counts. The CDR3 here is CASSIWAGGFNQPQHF. CDR3 DNA: TGTGCCAGTAGTATTTGGGCAGGGGGCTTCAATCAGCCCCAGCATTTT. The chain carries TRBV19 and TRBJ1-5, with TRBD1 matching over 8 bases. Germline V gene data show CDR1 as LNHDA and CDR2 as SQIVND (reference sequence). The CDR3 is 16 residues long. J gave up 3 bases and V 3 bases, and 7 bases lay outside the gene matches.